These 8 T cell receptor beta chains share one sample of origin, sequenced in a study of tumor-infiltrating lymphocytes in primary liver carcinoma. It was from roughly 20-30 mg of unsorted bulk tissue that RNA and DNA were co-extracted. TCR beta cDNA was reverse-transcribed from about 500 ng of total RNA. The reaction used a constant-region primer and ProtoScript II reverse transcriptase. Libraries for TCR beta were built through three nested multiplex PCR rounds, which together made up a slightly modified ARM-PCR procedure. Rounds one and two of PCR, each of 10 to 11 cycles, were primed with TRBV1-TRBV30 forward primers and a C-beta reverse primer. TCRdb reprocessed the multiplex PCR reads via MiXCR and lists one record per CDR3 protein. This table has about 60,000 distinct CDR3 sequences, over 60% appearing once. The sequencing sample was made of liver tumor tissue from sampling region 4. The subset: tumor region T4, right-lateral pole. The origin of the receptors is a man aged 40-49 years with primary liver carcinoma and hepatitis B virus infection.

The table lists this clonotype with a count of one. Mismatch with germline at one junction end may stem from a read error. The chain carries TRBV6-5 and TRBJ1-5; D is possibly TRBD1 (6 bases). CDR1 MNHEY and CDR2 SVGAGI come from the germline V gene. There are 17 residues in the CDR3. The CDR3 reads CASSSLTDLGGNQPQQF. The CDR3 region has the DNA TGTGCCAGCAGTTCCTTGACAGATCTGGGGGGCAATCAGCCCCAGCAATTT.

Concerning this clonotype: Just one base apart from a much larger clone, this may be a read error. The chain has TRBV14 and TRBJ2-3; unclear D gene. Germline V gene lookup returns CDR1 SGHDN and CDR2 FVKESK. The CDR3 has 13 amino acids. The DNA for the CDR3 is TGTGCCAGCATCCAAGATGTGGCAGATACGCAGTATTTT. It specifies CASIQDVADTQYF.

About this clonotype itself: A much larger clone is a single base away; this may be a read error. The chain recombines TRBV6-2 or TRBV6-3 with TRBJ2-7; the match to TRBD1 covers 9 bases. Losses at the gene ends were 7 bases for V and 5 bases for J; bases not matched to a gene: 9. The CDR3 consists of 14 residues. The germline V gene encodes CDR1 MNHEY and CDR2 SVGEGT. The CDR3 reads CASNIRDRAHEQYF. CDR3 coding DNA: TGTGCCAGCAACATCCGGGACAGGGCCCACGAGCAGTACTTC.

CDR3 sequence reads: CASSLDSAGIGDEQFF. CDR3 DNA sequence: TGTGCCAGCAGCTTGGATTCGGCGGGAATCGGCGATGAGCAGTTCTTC. This sequence joins TRBV5-6 and TRBJ2-1; weak D call: TRBD2 (6 bases). The CDR3 has 16 amino acids. The germline V gene has CDR1 SGHDT and CDR2 YYEEEE. V was trimmed by 0 bases and J by 8 bases, leaving 18 bases between them.

The chain couples TRBV7-2 to TRBJ2-3; D is ambiguous. V lost 1 base to trimming and J lost 7 bases, with 9 bases between them. The CDR3 covers 13 residues. Germline V lookup: CDR1 SGHTA, CDR2 FQGNSA. The CDR3 reads CASSLGVRNTQYF. CDR3 nucleotide sequence: TGTGCCAGCAGCTTAGGGGTGCGAAATACGCAGTATTTT.

The table lists this clonotype with many counts. This rearrangement joins TRBV30 to TRBJ2-2; D may be TRBD1 or TRBD2 (5 bases each). The CDR3 runs 17 residues. The germline gives CDR1 GTSNPN, CDR2 SVGIG (reference sequence). V shed 7 bases and J shed 4 bases, with 25 bases lying between them. The CDR3 coding sequence is TGTGCCTTCTCCGGGACGGTGTTAGCGTCCGTCACCGGGGAGCTGTTTTTT. Translation: CAFSGTVLASVTGELFF.

Turning to this clonotype: One end of the junction varies from germline; a read error may be responsible. The V gene is TRBV29-1, the J gene TRBJ1-5; no firm D call. Per the germline V gene, CDR1 is SQVTM and CDR2 is ANQGSEA. CDR3 length equals 13 residues. This CDR3 reads CSVGLGVDQPQDF. CDR3 DNA sequence: TGCAGCGTTGGTTTAGGCGTGGATCAGCCTCAGGATTTT.

As concerns this clonotype: One end of the junction is discordant with germline, which a read error may explain. The V and J genes are TRBV4-3 and TRBJ2-1; no firm D call. The length of the CDR3 is 16 residues. Germline CDR1 reads LGHNA; CDR2 reads YSLEER. The CDR3 DNA follows: TGCTCCAGCAGCCAAGATTCCTACTCAGAATACAATGAGCAGTTCTTC. The encoded protein is CSSSQDSYSEYNEQFF.